Presented here are 24 T cell receptor beta chains from one specimen sequenced in a study of CD8 T cells in ankylosing spondylitis. Study-wide results and caveats: Typical of ankylosing spondylitis blood, it appeared, was a TCR beta motif of about eight highly homologous variants.

Each CDR3 protein gets one entry after TCRdb re-called the 5' RACE reads with MiXCR. The table lists a few hundred thousand distinct CDR3 sequences, more than 20% of them singletons. Antigens for these TCRs are unknown. Specimen: blood, either unsorted or a sorted T cell fraction (not recorded which). The receptors here all came from a male donor with ankylosing spondylitis.

The sample holds a few counts of this clonotype. The chain links TRBV12-3 or TRBV12-4 to TRBJ2-3; D gene unclear. The CDR3 contains 11 residues. The V gene lost 6 bases and the J gene lost 7 bases, with 8 bases spanning the gap. This CDR3 is CASRRSNTQYF. CDR3 in DNA: TGTGCCAGCAGACGTAGCAATACGCAGTATTTT.

This clonotype was seen only a few times. At one end, the junction sequence differs from germline, possibly due to a read error. The V call is TRBV14, the J call TRBJ2-5, with D possibly matching TRBD2 (5 bases). The CDR3 totals 13 residues. Germline assignment: CDR1 SGHDN and CDR2 FVKESK. CDR3 nucleotide sequence: TGTGCCAGCAGCCAACACAGTGGGGAGAGCCAGTACTTC. It translates to CASSQHSGESQYF. Full variable domain (missing parts from reference TRBV14 and TRBJ2-5): EAGVTQFPSHSVIEKGQTVTLRCDPISGHDNLYWYRRVMGKEIKFLLHFVKESKQDESGMPNNRFLAERTGGTYSTLKVQPAELEDSGVYFCASSQHSGESQYFGPGTRLLVL.

This clonotype has only a few counts. The rearrangement joins TRBV11-2 to TRBJ2-5, with D perhaps TRBD2 (6 bases). The V gene lost 2 bases and the J gene lost 2 bases, with 9 bases spanning the gap. Germline V gene lookup returns CDR1 SGHAT and CDR2 FQNNGV. This CDR3 has 14 amino acids. In nucleotides, the CDR3 is TGTGCCAGCAGCTTAACGGGAGATCAAGAGACCCAGTACTTC. This sequence encodes CASSLTGDQETQYF.

This clonotype was picked up a small number of times. This CDR3 is CATRTAGVNEQFF. The CDR3 DNA reads as TGTGCCACCAGGACCGCGGGGGTCAATGAGCAGTTCTTC. This rearrangement joins TRBV15 to TRBJ2-1; TRBD2 agrees at 7 bases. Losses at the gene ends were 6 bases for V and 6 bases for J; bases not matched to a gene: 5. The CDR3 is 13 amino acids. Germline V gene data show CDR1 as LNHNV and CDR2 as YYDKDF (reference sequence).

This clonotype showed up just a few times. The genes are TRBV7-3 and TRBJ2-3; D is unresolved. CDR1 and CDR2 (germline): SGHTA, FQGTGA. The V end lost 5 bases, the J end lost 2 bases, and 17 bases lay between the germline ends. The CDR3 is 16 residues long. DNA for the CDR3: TGTGCCAGCAGCCCCTCCCCGGAACTCCCCACAGATACGCAGTATTTT. Its protein product is CASSPSPELPTDTQYF.

This clonotype was observed a handful of times. This rearrangement joins TRBV29-1 to TRBJ1-1; a weak D match, TRBD1 (6 bases). V was shortened by 7 bases and J by 2 bases, with 17 bases between the two germline ends. CDR1 is SQVTM and CDR2 is ANQGSEA in the germline V gene. This CDR3 comprises 14 residues. DNA for the CDR3: TGCAGCGCTGGACAGTTAGATAGTAACACTGAAGCTTTCTTT. Translation gives CSAGQLDSNTEAFF.

This clonotype was detected a few times. The V call is TRBV3-1, the J call TRBJ2-1, with D perhaps TRBD2 (6 bases). Germline lookup yields CDR1 LGHDT and CDR2 YNNKEL (reference sequence). There are 15 residues in the CDR3. Trimming took 2 bases from V and 12 from J, leaving 20 bases between them. CDR3 sequence: CASSQIGTAPGGQFF. CDR3 bases: TGTGCCAGCAGCCAAATAGGGACTGCACCTGGGGGGCAGTTCTTC.

This clonotype was counted only a few times. The CDR3 sequence is CASSPRGLQGTDTQYF. Here the CDR3 DNA reads TGTGCCAGCAGCCCCAGGGGGCTCCAAGGAACAGATACGCAGTATTTT. The chain couples TRBV5-6 to TRBJ2-3, with 8 bases lining up with TRBD1. The CDR3 extends over 16 amino acids. CDR1 and CDR2 from the germline V gene are SGHDT and YYEEEE. Trimming removed 4 bases from V and 3 bases from J; junction bases left unmatched: 10. Complete variable domain (other parts from reference TRBV5-6 and TRBJ2-3): DAGVTQSPTHLIKTRGQQVTLRCSPKSGHDTVSWYQQALGQGPQFIFQYYEEEERQRGNFPDRFSGHQFPNYSSELNVNALLLGDSALYLCASSPRGLQGTDTQYFGPGTRLTVL.

The chain uses TRBV15 and TRBJ1-1; D gene ambiguous. The CDR3 runs 17 residues. Germline values: CDR1 LNHNV, CDR2 YYDKDF (reference sequence). V was trimmed by 0 bases and J by 1 base, leaving 15 bases between them. Written as DNA, the CDR3 is TGTGCCACCAGCAGAGATTTTAGCTTCGGGGAGAACACTGAAGCTTTCTTT. Protein product: CATSRDFSFGENTEAFF.

This clonotype has ten or more counts. The rearrangement joins TRBV2 to TRBJ2-1; 12 bases match TRBD2. The CDR3 runs 18 residues. The germline CDR1 and CDR2 sequences are SNHLY and FYNNEI. V gave up 4 bases and J gave up 5 bases; unmatched junction bases: 12. The CDR3 reads CASSGSSGRASSHNEQFF. CDR3 nucleotide sequence: TGTGCCAGCAGTGGATCTAGCGGGAGGGCCTCGTCTCACAATGAGCAGTTCTTC. Using reference TRBV2 and TRBJ2-1 for the parts outside the CDR3, the full variable domain is EPEVTQTPSHQVTQMGQEVILRCVPISNHLYFYWYRQILGQKVEFLVSFYNNEISEKSEIFDDQFSVERPDGSNFTLKIRSTKLEDSAMYFCASSGSSGRASSHNEQFFGPGTRLTVL.

This clonotype was detected only a few times. This chain connects TRBV7-9 to TRBJ1-6, with unresolved D. V lost 1 base and J 9 bases, leaving 10 bases between the germline ends. Germline CDR1 reads SEHNR; CDR2 reads FQNEAQ (reference sequence). The CDR3 is 14 amino acids. In DNA, the CDR3 is TGTGCCAGCAGCTTAGGTGCCGGTTCTTCACCCCTCCACTTT. It specifies CASSLGAGSSPLHF.

The chain joins TRBV20-1 to TRBJ1-1; 7 positions match TRBD1. V dropped 0 bases and J dropped 3; count of bases not matched to a gene: 4. There are 14 residues in the CDR3. The germline gives CDR1 DFQATT, CDR2 SNEGSKA (reference sequence). The CDR3 region is CSARESGGYTEAFF. CDR3 DNA: TGCAGTGCTAGAGAATCAGGGGGGTACACTGAAGCTTTCTTT.

In this sample, this clonotype turned up many times. The J gene is TRBJ2-3, the V gene TRBV7-9, with a weak D call TRBD2 (6 bases). Between the trimmed V and J ends, which lost 5 bases and 6 bases, there was a span of 15 bases. The germline CDR1 and CDR2 sequences are SEHNR and FQNEAQ (reference sequence). The CDR3 loop spans 14 amino acids. CDR3 nucleotide sequence: TGTGCCAGCAGCGACCCCGCCGGGAGCGATACGCAGTATTTT. Translated, it gives CASSDPAGSDTQYF. The whole variable domain, remainder taken from reference TRBV7-9 and TRBJ2-3, is DTGVSQNPRHKITKRGQNVTFRCDPISEHNRLYWYRQTLGQGPEFLTYFQNEAQLEKSRLLSDRFSAERPKGSFSTLEIQRTEQGDSAMYLCASSDPAGSDTQYFGPGTRLTVL.

In this sample, this clonotype turned up a few times. The J gene is TRBJ2-1, the V gene TRBV12-5; 9 positions match TRBD2. Germline CDR1 reads LGHNT; CDR2 reads FRNRAP. This CDR3 has 16 amino acids. With V trimmed by 1 base and J by 5 bases, 6 bases remained unmatched. The CDR3 DNA sequence: TGTGCTAGTGGTTTGGGTCCTAGCGGGATCAACAATGAGCAGTTCTTC. Its translation is CASGLGPSGINNEQFF.

V and J are TRBV6-1 and TRBJ1-1; D gene ambiguous. The germline V and J ends were trimmed by 6 bases and 3 bases, with 11 bases remaining between them. The CDR3 contains 13 residues. CDR1 is MNHNS and CDR2 is SASEGT in the germline V gene. The DNA for the CDR3 is TGTGCCAGCAGCGGGATCTGGGACACTGAAGCTTTCTTT. This translates into CASSGIWDTEAFF.

This clonotype showed up just a few times. The chain joins TRBV11-2 to TRBJ1-1; D perhaps matches TRBD1 (6 bases). The germline V gene has CDR1 SGHAT and CDR2 FQNNGV. Trimming shortened V by 4 bases and J by 3 bases, and 9 bases separated the two germline ends. The CDR3 has 13 residues. The CDR3 spells CASSSGADTEAFF. CDR3 bases: TGTGCCAGCAGCTCGGGGGCGGACACTGAAGCTTTCTTT.

This chain links TRBV29-1 with TRBJ2-1; 8 positions agree with TRBD2. The CDR3 runs to 16 residues. The trim removed 8 bases at V and 5 bases at J, leaving 17 bases unmatched. Germline CDR1 SQVTM, CDR2 ANQGSEA. The CDR3 nucleotides are TGCAGCATAACAAAACCCCCTCGCGGGAGGAACAATGAGCAGTTCTTC. It is translated as CSITKPPRGRNNEQFF.

This clonotype was detected many times. The chain couples TRBV4-3 to TRBJ1-1; D remains unclear. The CDR3 contains 16 residues. Germline V gene lookup returns CDR1 LGHNA and CDR2 YSLEER. Trimming took 0 bases from V and 1 from J, leaving 12 bases between them. The CDR3 nucleotides are TGCGCCAGCAGCCAAGACTTGGAGTTCCAGAACACTGAAGCTTTCTTT. Protein sequence: CASSQDLEFQNTEAFF.

This clonotype was detected a few times. The rearrangement uses TRBV4-2 and TRBJ2-1; D possibly uses TRBD1 or TRBD2 (5 bases each). The CDR3 extends over 14 amino acids. Between the trimmed V and J ends, which lost 4 bases and 5 bases, there was a span of 12 bases. Germline loops: CDR1 LGHNA, CDR2 YNFKEQ. The DNA of the CDR3 is TGTGCCAGCAGCCCCTCCGGGACGGACAATGAGCAGTTCTTC. It translates to CASSPSGTDNEQFF.

As for this clonotype: Because it lacks the conserved phenylalanine or tryptophan at the end, this CDR3 is likely a read error. This sequence joins TRBV12-3 or TRBV12-4 and TRBJ2-1; the D is unclear. V was trimmed by 2 bases and J by 1 base, leaving 9 bases between them. The CDR3 covers 15 residues. The CDR3 nucleotides are TGTGCCAGCAGTTTAAGAGGCGGATCCTACAATGAGCAGTTCTCC. Its translation is CASSLRGGSYNEQFS.

This clonotype was detected many times. This chain links TRBV5-1 with TRBJ1-1; D possibly corresponds to TRBD1 (6 bases). The germline CDR1 and CDR2 sequences are SGHRS and YFSETQ. Trimming took off 0 bases at V and 5 bases at J, with 11 bases between the two ends. There are 14 residues in the CDR3. CDR3 in DNA: TGCGCCAGCAGCTTGGCAGGGGCTGGAACTGAAGCTTTCTTT. Its translation: CASSLAGAGTEAFF.

This clonotype was seen a handful of times. This rearrangement joins TRBV5-5 to TRBJ1-2, with TRBD1 matching over 8 bases. The CDR3 is made up of 13 amino acids. V shed 4 bases, J shed 3 bases, and the junction held 2 bases outside the gene matches. Looked up from germline, CDR1 is SGHKS and CDR2 is YYEKEE (reference sequence). The CDR3 nucleotides read TGTGCCAGCAGCGAGACAGGGGACTATGGCTACACCTTC. Translating gives CASSETGDYGYTF.

The genes are TRBV7-2 and TRBJ1-1; D is uncertain. The CDR3 has 13 residues. Germline lookup yields CDR1 SGHTA and CDR2 FQGNSA. The ends were cut back, 1 base at V and 11 bases at J, with 14 bases in the middle. CDR3 sequence reads: CASSLVPRVPAFF. Written as DNA, the CDR3 is TGTGCCAGCAGCTTAGTTCCGAGGGTCCCCGCTTTCTTT.

In its sample, this clonotype was seen a few times. The V and J genes are TRBV2 and TRBJ2-1; D perhaps matches TRBD2 (5 bases). Germline-derived CDR1 and CDR2 are SNHLY and FYNNEI. Trimming stripped 6 bases from V and 4 bases from J, with 16 bases between. The CDR3 sequence is 15 residues long. The CDR3 loop reads CASRSTGKAYNEQFF. The CDR3 region has the DNA TGTGCCAGCAGATCGACCGGGAAGGCTTACAATGAGCAGTTCTTC.